Reported below is one T cell receptor (beta chain). The CDR3 totals 16 residues. V was clipped by 3 bases and J by 0 bases; unmatched bases: 6. Germline CDR1 and CDR2: WNHNN and SYGVQD (reference sequence). Only in-frame clones appear in the TCRdb table, and some are missing; sequencing was by immunoSEQ multiplex PCR. Of roughly 140,000 clones listed, around 90% are singletons. The sample comes from a study of blood T cell repertoires in COVID-19. Study background: PBMCs, B-cell-depleted T cells, or T cells were the source of the cDNA or gDNA that made up the material.

The receptor comes from a woman in her sixties with active or convalescent COVID-19. Sample: peripheral blood. J is TRBJ2-3 and V is TRBV10-1; 7 nucleotides line up with TRBD1. The CDR3 protein is CASSDRGRGSTDTQYF. The CDR3 DNA reads as TGCGCCAGCAGTGATCGTGGCAGGGGGAGCACAGATACGCAGTATTTT.